What follows are 12 T cell receptor beta chains derived from one specimen sequenced in a study of shared clonotypes between healthy human individuals. As defined, naive CD8 cells were CD45RO-negative and positively selected for CCR7, with terminally differentiated effector memory CD45RA+ cells excluded. Only in-frame clones appear in the TCRdb table, and some are missing; sequencing was by immunoSEQ multiplex PCR. This sample yields about 2 million clones, of which about 95% are seen a single time; 0.95% to 1.5% belongs to the top ten. The sample was naive CD8+ T cells sorted from blood. Receptors originate from a man between 18 and 29 years old in good health.

V is TRBV30 and J is TRBJ1-2; 8 positions match TRBD1. The CDR3 runs to 14 residues. Germline V lookup: CDR1 GTSNPN, CDR2 SVGIG (reference sequence). J gave up 3 bases and V 2 bases, and 5 bases lay outside the gene matches. The CDR3 DNA is TGTGCCTGGAGTTCAGGGGGCGCGTACTATGGCTACACCTTC. Protein product: CAWSSGGAYYGYTF.

The chain couples TRBV7-2 to TRBJ1-5, with unresolved D. Germline lookup yields CDR1 SGHTA and CDR2 FQGNSA. The CDR3 has 11 residues. V lost 3 bases to trimming and J lost 8 bases, with 5 bases between them. CDR3 bases: TGTGCCAGCAGCTTGACGGAGCCCCAGCATTTT. It is translated as CASSLTEPQHF.

In this sample, this clone turned up once. The chain carries TRBV7-9 and TRBJ2-7, with D unclear. The CDR3 totals 15 residues. The germline gives CDR1 SEHNR, CDR2 FQNEAQ (reference sequence). V lost 5 bases to trimming and J lost 0 bases, with 14 bases between them. This CDR3 reads CASSRDGTISYEQYF. For the CDR3, the DNA is TGTGCCAGCAGCCGCGACGGAACTATCTCCTACGAGCAGTACTTC.

The V and J genes are TRBV4-3 and TRBJ1-5; D uncertain. The ends were cut back, 0 bases at V and 4 bases at J, with 7 bases in the middle. Germline V CDR1 and CDR2: LGHNA, YSLEER. The CDR3 contains 14 residues. The DNA of the CDR3 is TGCGCCAGCAGCCAAGATCTTGTAAATCAGCCCCAGCATTTT. Protein sequence: CASSQDLVNQPQHF.

The CDR3, as DNA: TGTGCCAGCAGCTTACCGGGACCCACCTACAATGAGCAGTTCTTC. This encodes CASSLPGPTYNEQFF. The genes are TRBV7-9 and TRBJ2-1; D assignment may be TRBD1 or TRBD2 (5 bases each). V was pared by 2 bases and J by 2 bases, with 10 bases between. This CDR3 spans 15 amino acids. Germline CDR1 SEHNR, CDR2 FQNEAQ (reference sequence).

The chain couples TRBV5-6 to TRBJ2-7, with D possibly matching TRBD2 (5 bases). The V gene lost 2 bases and the J gene lost 2 bases, with 8 bases spanning the gap. This CDR3 is built from 13 residues. CDR1 and CDR2 (germline): SGHDT, YYEEEE. CDR3 coding DNA: TGTGCCAGCAGCTTACTAGAAACCTACGAGCAGTACTTC. Translating it yields CASSLLETYEQYF.

The chain links TRBV27 to TRBJ2-7; 13 nucleotides align to TRBD2. J lost 4 bases, V lost 5 bases, and 8 bases had no gene match. The V gene's germline CDR1 is MNHEY and CDR2 SMNVEV (reference sequence). The CDR3 totals 16 residues. CDR3 sequence: CASSPGLAGLTYEQYF. CDR3 DNA: TGTGCCAGCAGTCCGGGACTAGCGGGGTTAACTTACGAGCAGTACTTC.

The table lists this clone with a count of one. This chain uses TRBV7-2 with TRBJ2-7; TRBD2 is a possible D gene (6 bases). This CDR3 spans 15 amino acids. The germline CDR1 and CDR2 sequences are SGHTA and FQGNSA. The germline V and J ends were trimmed by 1 base and 2 bases, with 12 bases remaining between them. CDR3: CASSLVQGLAYEQYF. Here the CDR3 DNA reads TGTGCCAGCAGCTTAGTGCAGGGACTCGCCTACGAGCAGTACTTC. Supplemented by reference TRBV7-2 and TRBJ2-7, the full variable domain reads GAGVSQSPSNKVTEKGKDVELRCDPISGHTALYWYRQSLGQGLEFLIYFQGNSAPDKSGLPSDRFSAERTGGSVSTLTIQRTQQEDSAVYLCASSLVQGLAYEQYFGPGTRLTVT.

The chain recombines TRBV6-5 with TRBJ2-1; 11 nucleotides match TRBD2. The germline CDR1 and CDR2 sequences are MNHEY and SVGAGI. This CDR3 comprises 15 residues. Trimming cost V 6 bases and J 6 bases; bases outside gene matches: 7. The CDR3 is CASSQLAGAANEQFF. The CDR3 DNA is TGTGCCAGCAGCCAACTAGCGGGGGCGGCCAATGAGCAGTTCTTC.

The sample holds one count of this clone. CDR3 in DNA: TGTGCCAGCAGCGGAAGGGACAGGATCGAGGGGAACATTCAGTACTTC. It codes for CASSGRDRIEGNIQYF. The V call is TRBV9, the J call TRBJ2-4; 8 bases match TRBD1. The V segment lost 3 bases and the J segment 7 bases; nucleotides outside the gene matches: 12. The CDR3 covers 16 residues. The germline V gene encodes CDR1 SGDLS and CDR2 YYNGEE.

The chain combines TRBV7-9 with TRBJ2-1; the D gene is possibly TRBD1 (5 bases). The germline V gene has CDR1 SEHNR and CDR2 FQNEAQ (reference sequence). Trimming left V 5 bases short and J 4 bases short, with 18 bases between. The CDR3 runs to 16 residues. As DNA, the CDR3 is TGTGCCAGCAGCCCCTCCCCCTGGGGCAGTTACAATGAGCAGTTCTTC. As protein: CASSPSPWGSYNEQFF.

The rearrangement uses TRBV27 and TRBJ2-5; no clear D gene. The CDR3 extends over 11 amino acids. The V gene's germline CDR1 is MNHEY and CDR2 SMNVEV (reference sequence). V lost 8 bases to trimming and J lost 1 base, with 5 bases between them. The CDR3 spells CASGLQETQYF. DNA for the CDR3: TGTGCCAGCGGCCTCCAAGAGACCCAGTACTTC.